The 2 T cell receptor beta chains listed next were all sequenced from one sample in a study of OX40 agonist ivuxolimab in advanced cancers. Here immunoSEQ multiplex PCR was the method, and the copy in TCRdb shows in-frame clones only, minus some. The sample consists of some 41,000 clones, 80% to 90% of them appearing once. The input for sequencing was CD4+ or CD8+ T cells sorted from blood, taken in a trial of the OX40 agonist ivuxolimab. The origin of the receptors is an adult with an advanced solid tumor such as melanoma, head and neck, liver or kidney cancer.

Details on this clone: Compared with germline, one end of the junction differs, possibly owing to a read error. J is TRBJ1-3 and V is TRBV15, with D possibly matching TRBD1 (6 bases). Germline lookup yields CDR1 LNHNV and CDR2 YYDKDF (reference sequence). This CDR3 is 15 amino acids long. CDR3 bases: TGTGCCACCAGCGGAGATAGGACAGCTGGAAACACCATATATTTT. Translation: CATSGDRTAGNTIYF.

The rearrangement links TRBV11-1 to TRBJ2-1; a possible D gene is TRBD1 (5 bases). The CDR3 loop spans 17 amino acids. Germline CDR1 reads SGHAT; CDR2 reads FQDESV (reference sequence). Trimming removed 6 bases from V and 4 bases from J, with 22 bases in between. The CDR3 nucleotides are TGTGCCAGCAGTAACCCCCAGGGCCACCACCTATACAATGAGCAGTTCTTC. Residues: CASSNPQGHHLYNEQFF. Looking up the rest from reference TRBV11-1 and TRBJ2-1 gives the full variable domain: EAEVAQSPRYKITEKSQAVAFWCDPISGHATLYWYRQILGQGPELLVQFQDESVVDDSQLPKDRFSAERLKGVDSTLKIQPAELGDSAMYLCASSNPQGHHLYNEQFFGPGTRLTVL.